This T cell receptor beta chain was identified in a study of cytomegalovirus exposure and HLA in healthy donors. Study results and limitations: According to the study, roughly 180 TCR beta chains were cytomegalovirus-associated.

Researchers ran the PCR with 60 Vbeta and 13 Jbeta primers. The table came from immunoSEQ multiplex PCR; TCRdb's copy has only in-frame clones and leaves some out. The table lists a few hundred thousand clones, roughly 80% of them singletons, with about 0.28% in the top ten. In regard to this clone: Its cognate antigen is unknown.

Input material: PBMCs. The TCR comes from a girl aged 2-10 years in good health and CMV-seronegative.

This CDR3 is CASRYEWGSDTQYF. The CDR3 nucleotides read TGTGCCAGCAGATATGAGTGGGGCTCAGATACGCAGTATTTT. This chain joins TRBV28 and TRBJ2-3; D may be TRBD1 (5 bases). This CDR3 is 14 amino acids long. V was cut by 6 bases and J by 4 bases, with 14 bases left in between. CDR1 MDHEN and CDR2 SYDVKM come from the germline V gene.